Listed below are T cell receptor beta chains from one sample, sequenced in a study of T cells expressing NK-cell markers. TCRdb reprocessed the 5' RACE reads and reports one entry per CDR3 protein, with no DNA. The clone table shows 440,000 or so distinct CDR3 sequences, with the ten largest holding 6% to 9.5%. Source material: blood T cells: a sorted CD56 or NKG2C T cell subset, CD4+ or CD8+ T cells, or bulk PBMC T cells (not recorded which). Every receptor here comes from a woman aged 18-70 years in good health. Both conserved end residues are part of each CDR3. Each record gives: V gene, J gene, CDR3 protein.

v_gene: TRBV7-2
j_gene: TRBJ2-2
CDR3aa: CASSPRNSGQLFF

v_gene: TRBV12-3/TRBV12-4
j_gene: TRBJ2-7
CDR3aa: CASSPTGGTNYEQYF

v_gene: TRBV5-6
j_gene: TRBJ2-3
CDR3aa: CASSFGAGERDTQYF

v_gene: TRBV19
j_gene: TRBJ1-2
CDR3aa: CASSIKDYGYTF

v_gene: TRBV2
j_gene: TRBJ2-2
CDR3aa: CASTVQGLNTGELFF

v_gene: TRBV20-1
j_gene: TRBJ2-1
CDR3aa: CSAREGWVALGNEQFF

v_gene: TRBV29-1
j_gene: TRBJ1-4
CDR3aa: CSAFGGDGAANEKLFF

v_gene: TRBV20-1
j_gene: TRBJ2-1
CDR3aa: CSAVLASGYNEQFF

v_gene: TRBV29-1
j_gene: TRBJ2-1
CDR3aa: CSVVRSANEQFF

v_gene: TRBV25-1
j_gene: TRBJ1-6
CDR3aa: CASSLTGVVGSPLHF

v_gene: TRBV15
j_gene: TRBJ1-4
CDR3aa: CATSLDLRTGRQLFF

v_gene: TRBV18
j_gene: TRBJ2-5
CDR3aa: CASSPARAFETQYF

v_gene: TRBV29-1
j_gene: TRBJ2-2
CDR3aa: CSVEGTGSNTGELFF